These T cell receptor beta chains were read from a single sample in a study of T cell responses to AZD1222 COVID-19 vaccine. Some clones are missing from TCRdb's copy, which holds only in-frame ones; the method was immunoSEQ multiplex PCR. Of 160,000 or so clones in the sample, about 90% are singletons; the top ten hold approximately 9.1%. The starting material was peripheral blood, obtained 28 days after the second AZD1222 dose. The receptors shown here come from an adult who received the AZD1222 COVID-19 vaccine. CDR3s include the opening cysteine and the closing phenylalanine or tryptophan.

TRBV18,CASSPGTSGASSQFF
TRBV7-2,CASSPLGSNVEGTQYF
TRBV11-1,CASSLSDGGNTIYF
TRBV19,CASSSNRGAERAFF
TRBV4-3,CASSQARLAGNEQYF
TRBV6-5,CASSSGSGTDTQYF
TRBV2,CASSEQQLAKNIQYF
TRBV2,CASNLGPQLDEQFF
TRBV3-1/TRBV3-2,CASSQVGTSIEVQYF
TRBV4-3,CASSQDGGFGTNEKLFF
TRBV7-9,CASSRTRDRGNGYTF
TRBV27,CASSLEPNQPQHF
TRBV7-2,CASSLAQARAGTEAFF
TRBV2,CASSGMTNYGYTF
TRBV6-5,CASSNPTPPDTQYF
TRBV6-1,CASSEGGLATKTQYF
TRBV7-2,CASSFGTVGYTF
TRBV27,CASSLKASGYTDTQYF
TRBV19,CASSHQNQPQHF
TRBV2,CASLPGPTGRETQYF
TRBV28,CASSFGVAQPQHF
TRBV2,CASSEQGLGYTF
TRBV29-1,CSVSQGANDLYGYTF
TRBV19,CASSIGTSGSTDTQYF
TRBV7-9,CASSPGGQGHEKLFF
TRBV5-1,CASSLVGVQETQYF
TRBV28,CASSFVGNTIYF
TRBV7-2,CASSLVSGTGGIEAFF
TRBV28,CASSTPTGAKNIQYF
TRBV3-1/TRBV3-2,CASSQGEGGRLAFF
TRBV5-4,CASSADRGTGGYTF
TRBV9,CASSVAQGANTGELFF
TRBV3-1/TRBV3-2,CASSYRGNNEKLFF
TRBV15,CATLTSGRVPRQFF
TRBV6-5,CASIRTLPGRAFF
TRBV5-1,CASSEGHSTYEQYF
TRBV28,CASRDVDGTVPYGYTF
TRBV5-4,CASSSRDRVVYEQYF
TRBV28,CASNMGSYNSPLHF
TRBV27,CASSLSGGFETQYF
TRBV5-1,CASSPQGELTGELFF
TRBV6-5,CASSFRDGTQETQYF